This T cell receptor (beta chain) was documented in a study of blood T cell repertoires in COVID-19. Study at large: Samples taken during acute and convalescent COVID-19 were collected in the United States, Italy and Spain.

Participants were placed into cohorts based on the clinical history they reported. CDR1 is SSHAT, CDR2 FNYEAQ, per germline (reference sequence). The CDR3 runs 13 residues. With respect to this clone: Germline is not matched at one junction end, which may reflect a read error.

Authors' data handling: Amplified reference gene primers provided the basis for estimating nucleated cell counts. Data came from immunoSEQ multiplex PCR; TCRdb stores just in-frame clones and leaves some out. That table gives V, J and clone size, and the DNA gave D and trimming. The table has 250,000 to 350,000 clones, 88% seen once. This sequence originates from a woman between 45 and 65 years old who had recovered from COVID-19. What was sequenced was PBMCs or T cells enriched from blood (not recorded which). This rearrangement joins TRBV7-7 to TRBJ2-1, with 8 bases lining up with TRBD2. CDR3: CASSIQTSGEQFF. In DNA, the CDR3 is TGTGCTAGCAGCATCCAAACTAGCGGAGAGCAGTTCTTC.